This entry is about one TCR beta chain. Its target is not known. The CDR3 runs 15 residues. The V gene's germline CDR1 is LNHNV and CDR2 YYDKDF (reference sequence). From the 5' RACE reads, TCRdb lists one entry per CDR3 protein and no DNA. In total, the table holds about 550,000 distinct CDR3 sequences. The data stem from a study of T cells expressing NK-cell markers. Study results and caveats: 1.0-7.0% of CD8+ T cells in a handful of donors belonged to dominant NKG2C+ clonotypes. Leadership of the CD3+CD56-NKG2C+ fraction also belonged to these clonotypes in several donors.

J is TRBJ2-5 and V is TRBV15; TCRdb's D gene call, TRBD1, goes unchecked for lack of DNA. This TCR came from a man aged 18-30 years in good health. The source material was blood T cells: a sorted CD56 or NKG2C T cell subset, CD4+ or CD8+ T cells, or bulk PBMC T cells (not recorded which). This CDR3 reads CATSRDRASEETQYF.